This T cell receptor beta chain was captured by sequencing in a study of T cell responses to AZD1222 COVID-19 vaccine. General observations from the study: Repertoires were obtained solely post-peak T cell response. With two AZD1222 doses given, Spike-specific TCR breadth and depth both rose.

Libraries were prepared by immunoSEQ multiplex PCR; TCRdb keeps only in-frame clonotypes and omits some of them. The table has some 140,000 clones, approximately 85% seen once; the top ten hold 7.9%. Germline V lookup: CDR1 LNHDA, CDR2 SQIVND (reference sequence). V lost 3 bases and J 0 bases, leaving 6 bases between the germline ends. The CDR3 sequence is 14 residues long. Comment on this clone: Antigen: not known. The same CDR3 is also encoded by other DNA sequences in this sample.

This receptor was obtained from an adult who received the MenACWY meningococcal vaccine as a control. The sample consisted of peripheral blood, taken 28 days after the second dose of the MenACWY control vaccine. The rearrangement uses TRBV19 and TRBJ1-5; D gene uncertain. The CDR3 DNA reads TGTGCCAGTAGTATTCGTGATAGCAATCAGCCCCAGCATTTT. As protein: CASSIRDSNQPQHF. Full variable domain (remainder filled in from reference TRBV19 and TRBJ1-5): DGGITQSPKYLFRKEGQNVTLSCEQNLNHDAMYWYRQDPGQGLRLIYYSQIVNDFQKGDIAEGYSVSREKKESFPLTVTSAQKNPTAFYLCASSIRDSNQPQHFGDGTRLSIL.